This T cell receptor beta chain was sequenced in a study of CD8 T cells in Susac syndrome. After extraction with the RNeasy kit, about 0.45 to 1 ug of the RNA was reverse transcribed using random hexamers. TCRdb re-called the immunoSEQ multiplex PCR reads with MiXCR, one entry per CDR3 protein. Here the sample spans more than 150,000 distinct CDR3 sequences, around 90% being singletons. Germline trimming cut 4 bases from V and 7 bases from J; bases unmatched to any gene: 8. Germline V gene sequence: CDR1 LGHDT, CDR2 YNNKEL (reference sequence). The CDR3 spans 14 residues. TCR beta sequencing covered blood CD8+ and CD4+ T cells. Age- and sex-matched healthy donors served as the control group. TEMRA cells were FACS-enriched, and CD8+ and CD4+ T cells were isolated negatively.

The receptor comes from a human donor in good health. The chain joins TRBV3-1 to TRBJ2-7; 9 positions agree with TRBD1. The specimen was CD4+ T cells from PBMCs. CDR3 DNA sequence: TGTGCCAGCAGCCGGGACAGGGTTCGAGGTGAGCAGTACTTC. It encodes CASSRDRVRGEQYF.